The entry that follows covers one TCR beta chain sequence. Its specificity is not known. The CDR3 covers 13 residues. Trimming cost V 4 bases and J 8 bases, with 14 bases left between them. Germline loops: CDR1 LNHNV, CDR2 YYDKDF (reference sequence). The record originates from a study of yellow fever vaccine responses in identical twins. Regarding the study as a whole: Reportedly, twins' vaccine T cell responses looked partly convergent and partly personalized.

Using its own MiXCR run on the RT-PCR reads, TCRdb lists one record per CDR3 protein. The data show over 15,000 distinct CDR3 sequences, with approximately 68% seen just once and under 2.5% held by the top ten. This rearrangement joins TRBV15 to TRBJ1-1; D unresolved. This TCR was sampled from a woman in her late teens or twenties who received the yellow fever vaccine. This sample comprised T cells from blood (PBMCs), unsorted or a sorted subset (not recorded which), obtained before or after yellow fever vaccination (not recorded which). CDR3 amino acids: CATSTPLTEEAFF. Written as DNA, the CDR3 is TGTGCCACCAGCACCCCCCTCACAGAAGAAGCTTTCTTT.